These 2 T cell receptor beta chains originate from one sample sequenced in a study of control samples from healthy donors and cancer patients. Assay: immunoSEQ multiplex PCR; the TCRdb copy retains only in-frame clones and omits some. The sample has about 51,000 clones, about 80% seen once. The specimen was blood. These receptors were collected from a man aged 65 to 79 in good health.

This rearrangement joins TRBV4-2 to TRBJ1-1; 10 bases fit TRBD1. Germline CDR1 LGHNA, CDR2 YNFKEQ. After removal of 0 bases from V and 5 bases from J, the junction contained 15 bases not matched to a gene. This CDR3 has 19 amino acids. The CDR3 DNA is TGTGCCAGCAGCCAAGAACCGACAGGGGGCTTAGAAGGAGGGACTGAAGCTTTCTTT. Its protein product is CASSQEPTGGLEGGTEAFF.

This chain connects TRBV2 to TRBJ1-6, with D possibly being TRBD1 (6 bases). The CDR3 sequence is 15 residues long. From germline, CDR1 is SNHLY and CDR2 FYNNEI. Trimming pared 3 bases from V and 3 bases from J, leaving 9 bases between. CDR3 nucleotides: TGTGCCAGCAGTGACGGGGGCTTCTATAATTCACCCCTCCACTTT. Protein sequence: CASSDGGFYNSPLHF.